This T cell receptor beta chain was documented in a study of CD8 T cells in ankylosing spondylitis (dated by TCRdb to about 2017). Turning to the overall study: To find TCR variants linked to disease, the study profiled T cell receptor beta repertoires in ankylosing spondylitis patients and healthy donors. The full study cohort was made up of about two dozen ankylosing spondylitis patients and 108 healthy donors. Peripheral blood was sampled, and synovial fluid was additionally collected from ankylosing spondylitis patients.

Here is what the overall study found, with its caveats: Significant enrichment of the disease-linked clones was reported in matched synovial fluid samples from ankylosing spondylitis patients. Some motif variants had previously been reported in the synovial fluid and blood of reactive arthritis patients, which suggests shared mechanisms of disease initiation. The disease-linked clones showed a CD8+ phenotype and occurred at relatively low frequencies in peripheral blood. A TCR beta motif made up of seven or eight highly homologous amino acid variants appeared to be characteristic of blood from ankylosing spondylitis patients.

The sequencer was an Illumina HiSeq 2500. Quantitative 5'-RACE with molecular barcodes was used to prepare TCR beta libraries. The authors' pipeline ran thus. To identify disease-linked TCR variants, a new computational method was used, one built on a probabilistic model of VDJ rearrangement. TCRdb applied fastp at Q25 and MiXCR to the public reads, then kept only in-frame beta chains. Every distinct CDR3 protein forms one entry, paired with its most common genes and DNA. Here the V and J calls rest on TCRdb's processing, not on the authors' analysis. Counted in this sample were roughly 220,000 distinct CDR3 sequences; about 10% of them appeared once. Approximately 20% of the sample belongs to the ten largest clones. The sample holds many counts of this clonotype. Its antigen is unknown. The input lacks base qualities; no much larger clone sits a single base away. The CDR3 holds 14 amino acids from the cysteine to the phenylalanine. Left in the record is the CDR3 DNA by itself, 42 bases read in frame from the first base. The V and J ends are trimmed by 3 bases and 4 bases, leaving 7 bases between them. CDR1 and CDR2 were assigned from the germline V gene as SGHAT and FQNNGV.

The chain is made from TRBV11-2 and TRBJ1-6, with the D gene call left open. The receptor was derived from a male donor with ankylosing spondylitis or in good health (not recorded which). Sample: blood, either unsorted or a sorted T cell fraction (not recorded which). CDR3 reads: CASSFTDYNSPLHF. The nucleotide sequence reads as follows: TGTGCCAGCAGCTTCACAGATTATAATTCACCCCTCCACTTT.